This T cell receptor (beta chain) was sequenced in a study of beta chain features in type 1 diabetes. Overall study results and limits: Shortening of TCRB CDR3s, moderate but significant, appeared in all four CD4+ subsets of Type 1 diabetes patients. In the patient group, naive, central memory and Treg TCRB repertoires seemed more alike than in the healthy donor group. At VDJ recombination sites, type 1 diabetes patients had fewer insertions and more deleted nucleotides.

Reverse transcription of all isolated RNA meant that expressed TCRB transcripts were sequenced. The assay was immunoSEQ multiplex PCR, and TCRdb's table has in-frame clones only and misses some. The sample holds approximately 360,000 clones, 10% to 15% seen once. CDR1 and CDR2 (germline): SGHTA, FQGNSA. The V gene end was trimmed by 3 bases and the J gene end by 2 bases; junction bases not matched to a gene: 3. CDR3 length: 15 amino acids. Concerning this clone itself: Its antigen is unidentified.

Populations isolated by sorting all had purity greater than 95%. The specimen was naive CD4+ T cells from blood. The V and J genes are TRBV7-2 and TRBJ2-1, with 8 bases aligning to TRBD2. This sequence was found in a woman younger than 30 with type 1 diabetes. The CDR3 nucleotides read TGTGCCAGCAGCTTCGCAGCGGGAGCCTACAATGAGCAGTTCTTC. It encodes CASSFAAGAYNEQFF.